One sample yielded the 21 T cell receptor beta chains listed below, sequenced in a study of post-analysis software for immune sequencing data (dated by TCRdb to the mid-2010s). What the research found in general, with its limitations: Patients showed significantly higher frequencies than controls for roughly 5 TRBV segments, among them TRBV5-6, TRBV5-1 and TRBV20-1.

Preparation of the library involved PCR. The sequencing machine was an Illumina HiSeq 2500. To reduce PCR and sequencing biases, unique molecular identifiers were built into the TCR beta cDNA libraries. Starting from the raw public reads, TCRdb applied fastp trimming at Q25, assembled clones with MiXCR and retained in-frame beta chains. Each entry merges the rows of one CDR3 protein and shows their most common DNA and genes. The sample profile shows 700,000 to 800,000 distinct CDR3 sequences; roughly 30% of them were found once. The top ten clones comprise more than 0.45% of the sample. The antigens for these receptors are not known. What was sequenced was blood. All receptors derive from a girl aged 10 to 17 with multiple sclerosis.

This clonotype was found a few times. V usage is TRBV7-2 and J usage is TRBJ2-6; no clear D gene. Germline V gene sequence: CDR1 SGHTA, CDR2 FQGNSA. The CDR3 contains 13 residues. V lost 8 bases, J lost 2 bases, and 7 bases lay in between. In nucleotides, the CDR3 is TGTGCCAGCCGGCCAGCTGGGGCCAACGTCCTGACTTTC. Protein product: CASRPAGANVLTF. Full variable domain (missing parts from reference TRBV7-2 and TRBJ2-6): GAGVSQSPSNKVTEKGKDVELRCDPISGHTALYWYRQSLGQGLEFLIYFQGNSAPDKSGLPSDRFSAERTGGSVSTLTIQRTQQEDSAVYLCASRPAGANVLTFGAGSRLTVL.

This chain uses TRBV20-1 with TRBJ2-1; 8 nucleotides agree with TRBD2. The CDR3 runs 16 residues. Germline CDR1 is DFQATT and CDR2 is SNEGSKA (reference sequence). The V segment lost 3 bases and the J segment 4 bases; nucleotides outside the gene matches: 11. The CDR3 bases are TGCAGTGCTAGGACCCACAGACTAGCGAAGTACAATGAGCAGTTCTTC. It translates to CSARTHRLAKYNEQFF.

This clonotype showed up just a few times. This chain joins TRBV6-1 and TRBJ1-5; 10 bases are shared with TRBD1. This CDR3 comprises 15 residues. Trimming at V came to 4 bases and at J to 6 bases, leaving 6 bases not matched to a gene. The germline CDR1 and CDR2 sequences are MNHNS and SASEGT. The CDR3 DNA is TGTGCCAGCAGTGTCAGACAGGGGGCGGTTCAGCCCCAGCATTTT. As protein: CASSVRQGAVQPQHF.

V and J are TRBV6-6 and TRBJ1-2; no definite D call. Germline V gene data show CDR1 as MNHNY and CDR2 as SVGAGI (reference sequence). Between the trimmed V and J ends, which lost 2 bases and 4 bases, there was a span of 17 bases. The CDR3 contains 16 residues. DNA for the CDR3: TGTGCCAGCAGTTACGATACCTCGGCTCCTATCTATGGCTACACCTTC. This encodes CASSYDTSAPIYGYTF.

The chain is built from TRBV5-1 and TRBJ1-6, with 7 nucleotides matching TRBD1. The CDR3 has 17 residues. J lost 8 bases, V lost 0 bases, and 11 bases had no gene match. Germline V gene sequence: CDR1 SGHRS, CDR2 YFSETQ. Written as DNA, the CDR3 is TGCGCCAGCAGCTTGGATCTCCGACAGGGTGTGGATTCACCCCTCCACTTT. Its protein is CASSLDLRQGVDSPLHF.

This clonotype was seen a handful of times. This sequence joins TRBV4-3 and TRBJ2-1, with 14 bases matching TRBD2. CDR3 length: 16 residues. From germline, CDR1 is LGHNA and CDR2 YSLEER. Germline trimming cut 3 bases from V and 8 bases from J; bases unmatched to any gene: 6. In nucleotides, the CDR3 is TGCGCCAGCAGCCAGAGCGGACTAGCGGGAGGCTATGAGCAGTTCTTC. Amino acid sequence: CASSQSGLAGGYEQFF.

Ten or more counts support this clonotype. A junction boundary mismatches the germline segment, possibly from a read error. The chain carries TRBV7-2 and TRBJ2-3; weak D call: TRBD2 (6 bases). The CDR3 consists of 12 residues. Germline CDR1 is SGHTA and CDR2 is FQGNSA. The CDR3 DNA reads as TGCGCCAGCAGTGCCCGGGGGGATACGCAGTATTTT. It specifies CASSARGDTQYF. Drawing the rest from reference TRBV7-2 and TRBJ2-3, the complete variable domain is GAGVSQSPSNKVTEKGKDVELRCDPISGHTALYWYRQSLGQGLEFLIYFQGNSAPDKSGLPSDRFSAERTGGSVSTLTIQRTQQEDSAVYLCASSARGDTQYFGPGTRLTVL.

The chain carries TRBV2 and TRBJ1-5; tentative D call: TRBD1 (6 bases). Germline V gives CDR1 SNHLY, CDR2 FYNNEI. This CDR3 is 16 amino acids long. V lost 8 bases, J lost 4 bases, and 21 bases lay in between. The DNA of the CDR3 is TGTGCCAGCTGGGACGCGGGGGCACTAGGGAATCAGCCCCAGCATTTT. This codes for CASWDAGALGNQPQHF.

This clonotype showed up just a few times. This chain connects TRBV6-5 to TRBJ1-1; D is uncertain. The CDR3 is made up of 13 amino acids. Germline CDR1 is MNHEY and CDR2 is SVGAGI. Trimming removed 6 bases from V and 3 bases from J, with 11 bases in between. CDR3 region: CASSTPSHTEAFF. In nucleotides, the CDR3 is TGTGCCAGCAGCACCCCCTCGCACACTGAAGCTTTCTTT.

This clonotype was counted at least ten times. J is TRBJ2-7 and V is TRBV10-2; no reliable D call. The CDR3 is made up of 13 amino acids. The germline V and J ends were trimmed by 0 bases and 6 bases, with 9 bases remaining between them. The germline gives CDR1 WSHSY, CDR2 SAAADI. This CDR3 is CASSESEDREQYF. The CDR3 region has the DNA TGCGCCAGCAGTGAGTCGGAAGACCGCGAGCAGTACTTC.

This chain joins TRBV29-1 and TRBJ2-2; 8 bases are a match to TRBD1. The CDR3 is made up of 14 amino acids. The germline CDR1 and CDR2 sequences are SQVTM and ANQGSEA. V lost 6 bases, J lost 4 bases, and 7 bases stayed unmatched. CDR3 sequence: CSVWDRRSTGELFF. CDR3 bases: TGCAGCGTCTGGGACAGGCGAAGCACCGGGGAGCTGTTTTTT.

This clonotype was counted a few times. The chain is built from TRBV20-1 and TRBJ1-5, with D possibly TRBD1 on 5 matching bases. This CDR3 contains 17 residues. CDR1 is DFQATT and CDR2 is SNEGSKA in the germline V gene (reference sequence). The V gene lost 0 bases and the J gene lost 3 bases, with 18 bases spanning the gap. The DNA for the CDR3 is TGCAGTGCTAGAGAATGGTCGGGCCAGGGCACCAATCAGCCCCAGCATTTT. Translation: CSAREWSGQGTNQPQHF.

This clonotype was detected only a few times. The genes are TRBV5-1 and TRBJ2-1, with D maybe TRBD1 (6 bases). The V end lost 0 bases, the J end lost 9 bases, and 10 bases lay between the germline ends. Germline assignment: CDR1 SGHRS and CDR2 YFSETQ. The CDR3 length is 13 residues. CDR3: CASSLAQGTEQFF. DNA for the CDR3: TGCGCCAGCAGCTTGGCACAGGGTACTGAGCAGTTCTTC.

A remark on this clonotype: A clone one base away is much larger, so this may be a read error. This sequence joins TRBV5-1 and TRBJ1-2; D unresolved. The V gene's germline CDR1 is SGHRS and CDR2 YFSETQ. This CDR3 is built from 12 residues. The CDR3 loop reads CASSLEDYDYTF. CDR3 in DNA: TGCGCCAGCAGCTTGGAGGACTATGACTACACCTTC.

This clonotype has only a few counts. The gene calls are TRBV20-1 and TRBJ1-2; the D gene is possibly TRBD1 (5 bases). V was clipped by 4 bases and J by 4 bases, with 16 bases between them. Germline-derived CDR1 and CDR2 are DFQATT and SNEGSKA (reference sequence). The CDR3 consists of 14 residues. The CDR3 nucleotides read TGCAGTGCTACGGCCCAGACAGATTCCTATGGCTACACCTTC. Protein product: CSATAQTDSYGYTF.

The DNA of the CDR3 is TGTGCCAGCAGCCCCTCGGGAGAGTGGGGATACAATGAGCAGTTCTTC. Its protein is CASSPSGEWGYNEQFF. V and J are TRBV5-8 and TRBJ2-1; a weak D match, TRBD2 (6 bases). This CDR3 is built from 16 residues. Trimming pared 4 bases from V and 4 bases from J, leaving 18 bases between. Germline values: CDR1 SGHTS, CDR2 YDEGEE.

The chain has TRBV11-2 and TRBJ2-3; no clear D. Deletions cut 0 bases from V and 2 bases from J, with 6 bases between. The CDR3 extends over 14 amino acids. The germline V gene has CDR1 SGHAT and CDR2 FQNNGV. CDR3 nucleotides: TGTGCCAGCAGCTTAGATCTCGCCACAGATACGCAGTATTTT. This gives the protein CASSLDLATDTQYF.

This clonotype was observed a few times. Germline is not matched at one junction end, which may reflect a read error. This rearrangement joins TRBV28 to TRBJ2-3; TRBD2 agrees at 8 bases. Germline V CDR1 and CDR2: MDHEN, SYDVKM. CDR3 size: 13 residues. CDR3: CASTSGRTDAQYF. The CDR3 DNA follows: TGTGCCAGCACTAGCGGGCGCACAGATGCGCAGTATTTT.

The chain couples TRBV29-1 to TRBJ1-2; D is ambiguous. Germline V gene data show CDR1 as SQVTM and CDR2 as ANQGSEA. The V and J ends lost 8 bases and 7 bases respectively, with 29 bases between them. CDR3 length: 16 amino acids. The CDR3 DNA reads TGCAGCTCCGAGGGAGGGTGGACGGCTAAGGAGGGTGGCTACACCTTC. Translated, it gives CSSEGGWTAKEGGYTF. The full variable domain, completed using reference TRBV29-1 and TRBJ1-2, is SAVISQKPSRDICQRGTSLTIQCQVDSQVTMMFWYRQQPGQSLTLIATANQGSEATYESGFVIDKFPISRPNLTFSTLTVSNMSPEDSSIYLCSSEGGWTAKEGGYTFGSGTRLTVV.

There are a few counts of this clonotype. J is TRBJ2-7 and V is TRBV7-9, with D unclear. Germline assignment: CDR1 SEHNR and CDR2 FQNEAQ (reference sequence). V shed 2 bases and J shed 5 bases, with 10 bases lying between them. CDR3 length equals 13 residues. The chain's CDR3 is CASSLSEVDEQYF. The DNA of the CDR3 is TGTGCCAGCAGCTTATCCGAGGTTGACGAGCAGTACTTC.

This clonotype has just a few counts. The genes are TRBV5-6 and TRBJ2-5, with D possibly matching TRBD2 (5 bases). The J call may be faulty, since TRBJ2-7 better matches the DNA end. CDR3 length: 15 residues. The germline V gene has CDR1 SGHDT and CDR2 YYEEEE. The CDR3 DNA follows: TGTGCCAGCAGCAATGGAGGCTCAACAACCTACGAGCAGTACTTC. Encoded protein: CASSNGGSTTYEQYF.